What follows are 21 T cell receptor beta chains derived from one specimen sequenced in a study of T cells in Graves' hyperthyroidism and ophthalmopathy. The CDR3 regions of TCR beta were amplified from RNA transcripts. First-round RT-PCR of the TCR CDR3 relied on the HTBI primer set. In TCRdb, the multiplex PCR reads were re-called with MiXCR into one record per CDR3 protein. The data show about 360,000 distinct CDR3 sequences, with around 14% seen just once and less than 10% held by the top ten. Sequenced input: blood. The receptors were gathered from a woman between 18 and 29 years old with Graves' hyperthyroidism.

The chain carries TRBV7-9 and TRBJ2-3; the D gene is possibly TRBD1 (5 bases). V was shortened by 0 bases and J by 8 bases, with 6 bases between the two germline ends. The germline CDR1 and CDR2 sequences are SEHNR and FQNEAQ (reference sequence). The CDR3 runs to 12 residues. CDR3 sequence: CASSLAQGTQYF. The CDR3 DNA reads as TGTGCCAGCAGCTTAGCGCAGGGTACGCAGTATTTT.

This clonotype appeared many times. The J gene is TRBJ1-1, the V gene TRBV5-1; D is ambiguous. The CDR3 has 16 amino acids. Germline CDR1 is SGHRS and CDR2 is YFSETQ. V was cut by 0 bases and J by 0 bases, with 12 bases left in between. CDR3 sequence reads: CASSLVPNAMNTEAFF. The CDR3 coding sequence is TGCGCCAGCAGCTTGGTACCTAATGCTATGAACACTGAAGCTTTCTTT.

For this clonotype: It may be a read error: a sequence one base away is much more abundant. V usage is TRBV24-1 and J usage is TRBJ2-7; the D gene is possibly TRBD2 (6 bases). V shed 9 bases and J shed 7 bases, with 12 bases lying between them. CDR1 KGHDR and CDR2 SFDVKD come from the germline V gene. The CDR3 extends over 11 amino acids. Written as DNA, the CDR3 is TGTGCCACCCACCCTGGAGGGGAGCAGTACTTC. Translated: CATHPGGEQYF.

The table lists this clonotype with many counts. This chain links TRBV28 with TRBJ1-2; perhaps TRBD1 as D (5 bases). Between the trimmed V and J ends, which lost 7 bases and 2 bases, there was a span of 14 bases. In germline, CDR1 is MDHEN, CDR2 SYDVKM. The CDR3 extends over 14 amino acids. The CDR3 loop is CASTNLGENYGYTF. The CDR3 DNA follows: TGTGCCAGCACCAACCTAGGGGAGAACTATGGCTACACCTTC.

This clonotype was counted only a few times. CDR3 amino acids: CSVEASTGGEKLFF. DNA of the CDR3: TGCAGCGTTGAAGCCTCAACCGGAGGGGAAAAACTGTTTTTT. J is TRBJ1-4 and V is TRBV29-1; D is ambiguous. The CDR3 is 14 residues long. V shed 1 base and J shed 8 bases, with 14 bases lying between them. Germline loops: CDR1 SQVTM, CDR2 ANQGSEA.

This clonotype was detected ten times or more. The chain recombines TRBV6-1 with TRBJ2-1; D is uncertain. Per germline, CDR1 MNHNS and CDR2 SASEGT. V lost 6 bases, J lost 5 bases, and 14 bases lay in between. The CDR3 loop spans 14 amino acids. The CDR3 loop is CASRPGMGDNEQFF. In nucleotides, the CDR3 is TGTGCCAGCAGACCCGGAATGGGCGACAATGAGCAGTTCTTC.

This clonotype was recorded many times. This chain connects TRBV6-2 or TRBV6-3 to TRBJ1-1; the D is unclear. With 9 bases removed from V and 2 bases from J, the gap between germline ends came to 16 bases. Germline CDR1 is MNHEY and CDR2 is SVGEGT. The CDR3 runs to 14 residues. The CDR3, as DNA: TGTGCCAGTCTCCGGGAGGAAGCTAACACTGAAGCTTTCTTT. This sequence encodes CASLREEANTEAFF.

Many counts were recorded for this clonotype. The chain has TRBV20-1 and TRBJ2-7; 9 bases map to TRBD1. The CDR3 has 13 residues. The ends lost 5 bases at V and 5 bases at J; junction bases unmatched: 7. CDR1 DFQATT and CDR2 SNEGSKA come from the germline V gene (reference sequence). CDR3 amino acids: CSAPWTGDHEQYF. DNA for the CDR3: TGCAGTGCTCCATGGACAGGGGACCACGAGCAGTACTTC.

This clonotype was seen a few times. V usage is TRBV3-1 and J usage is TRBJ2-2; weak D call: TRBD1 (5 bases). Deletions cut 4 bases from V and 3 bases from J, with 9 bases between. The CDR3 has 14 amino acids. The germline CDR1 and CDR2 sequences are LGHDT and YNNKEL (reference sequence). As DNA, the CDR3 is TGTGCCAGCAGCCTGGGGCATGACACCGGGGAGCTGTTTTTT. Its protein is CASSLGHDTGELFF.

Many counts were recorded for this clonotype. The chain employs TRBV20-1 and TRBJ1-2; the D gene is possibly TRBD1 (6 bases). V lost 6 bases, J lost 2 bases, and 19 bases lay in between. Germline CDR1 DFQATT, CDR2 SNEGSKA (reference sequence). The CDR3 totals 15 residues. As DNA, the CDR3 is TGCAGTGCGGGCGGGGTAAGGACAGCGAACTATGGCTACACCTTC. Residues: CSAGGVRTANYGYTF.

There are many counts of this clonotype. The chain has TRBV12-3 or TRBV12-4 and TRBJ2-1; 8 bases match TRBD2. CDR3 length: 15 amino acids. After removal of 6 bases from V and 5 bases from J, the junction contained 9 bases not matched to a gene. CDR3 coding DNA: TGTGCCAGCAGACTAAGCGGGAGCAGTCACAATGAGCAGTTCTTC. Translation gives CASRLSGSSHNEQFF.

This clonotype was seen more than once but under ten times. A much larger clone differs by one base, so this may be a read error. The chain carries TRBV20-1 and TRBJ2-7, with D hard to call. The CDR3 is made up of 14 amino acids. Germline CDR1 and CDR2: DFQATT and SNEGSKA (reference sequence). Trimming took off 0 bases at V and 5 bases at J, with 14 bases between the two ends. CDR3: CSAREVEKGHEQYF. Here the CDR3 DNA reads TGCAGTGCTAGAGAGGTCGAGAAGGGCCACGAGCAGTACTTC.

This clonotype was observed many times. V usage is TRBV18 and J usage is TRBJ1-5; 7 bases match TRBD1. The CDR3 is made up of 13 amino acids. The germline V gene encodes CDR1 KGHSH and CDR2 LQKENI. Germline trimming cut 8 bases from V and 5 bases from J; bases unmatched to any gene: 6. The CDR3 loop is CASTYDRDQPQHF. The DNA for the CDR3 is TGTGCCAGCACCTACGACAGGGATCAGCCCCAGCATTTT.

This clonotype was recorded at least ten times. The chain uses TRBV2 and TRBJ2-1; no firm D call. The CDR3 totals 16 residues. The V end was cut by 5 bases, the J end by 0 bases, with 14 bases between. Germline V gene sequence: CDR1 SNHLY, CDR2 FYNNEI. DNA of the CDR3: TGTGCCAGCAGTCAAACAGAGTTAAGCTCCTACAATGAGCAGTTCTTC. Amino acids: CASSQTELSSYNEQFF.

This clonotype was seen ten or more times. The chain recombines TRBV7-9 with TRBJ1-1; D uncertain. This CDR3 region has 14 residues. Germline loops: CDR1 SEHNR, CDR2 FQNEAQ (reference sequence). Trimming stripped 5 bases from V and 3 bases from J, with 13 bases between. Here the CDR3 reads CASSVHRADTEAFF. The CDR3 DNA reads TGTGCCAGCAGCGTGCACCGGGCGGACACTGAAGCTTTCTTT. Full variable domain (remainder filled in from reference TRBV7-9 and TRBJ1-1): DTGVSQNPRHKITKRGQNVTFRCDPISEHNRLYWYRQTLGQGPEFLTYFQNEAQLEKSRLLSDRFSAERPKGSFSTLEIQRTEQGDSAMYLCASSVHRADTEAFFGQGTRLTVV.

The DNA of the CDR3 is TGTGCCAGCAGCTATAAACGAGCACTAACTAATGAAAAACTGTTTTTT. This translates into CASSYKRALTNEKLFF. V usage is TRBV7-8 and J usage is TRBJ1-4, with no clear D. Trimming left V 4 bases short and J 1 base short, with 13 bases between. This CDR3 has 16 amino acids. Germline assignment: CDR1 SGHVS and CDR2 FQNEAQ.

The chain carries TRBV4-2 and TRBJ1-1, with 11 bases fitting TRBD1. Trimming cost V 1 base and J 6 bases; bases outside gene matches: 7. Germline V lookup: CDR1 LGHNA, CDR2 YNFKEQ. The CDR3 loop spans 16 amino acids. The CDR3 is CASSQVMGQGEAEAFF. CDR3 sequence (DNA): TGTGCCAGCAGCCAAGTTATGGGACAGGGGGAGGCTGAAGCTTTCTTT.

Many counts were recorded for this clonotype. The chain has TRBV7-2 and TRBJ2-1; 9 nucleotides agree with TRBD1. The CDR3 consists of 18 residues. With V trimmed by 8 bases and J by 7 bases, 21 bases remained unmatched. Germline values: CDR1 SGHTA, CDR2 FQGNSA. CDR3 DNA: TGTGCCAGCCAATTTGGAGTCAATGGGGACAGGGCGGAGAATGAGCAGTTCTTC. Translation: CASQFGVNGDRAENEQFF. Combining the CDR3 with reference TRBV7-2 and TRBJ2-1 gives the whole variable domain GAGVSQSPSNKVTEKGKDVELRCDPISGHTALYWYRQSLGQGLEFLIYFQGNSAPDKSGLPSDRFSAERTGGSVSTLTIQRTQQEDSAVYLCASQFGVNGDRAENEQFFGPGTRLTVL.

In this sample, this clonotype turned up many times. The rearrangement joins TRBV7-9 to TRBJ2-1; 7 positions agree with TRBD1. Losses at the gene ends were 5 bases for V and 6 bases for J; bases not matched to a gene: 13. The CDR3 consists of 16 residues. CDR1 is SEHNR and CDR2 is FQNEAQ in the germline V gene (reference sequence). The CDR3 sequence: CASSQAPGGSGNEQFF. CDR3 in DNA: TGTGCCAGCAGCCAAGCCCCAGGGGGATCTGGCAATGAGCAGTTCTTC.

This clonotype was recorded a few times. The chain employs TRBV11-2 and TRBJ2-3, with unresolved D. The germline V and J ends were trimmed by 1 base and 2 bases, with 13 bases remaining between them. The CDR3 totals 16 residues. In germline, CDR1 is SGHAT, CDR2 FQNNGV. The CDR3 DNA is TGTGCCAGCAGCTTAGTGGCCAGGTCTTACACAGATACGCAGTATTTT. It yields the protein CASSLVARSYTDTQYF.

Many counts were recorded for this clonotype. This chain joins TRBV28 and TRBJ2-7, with TRBD2 as a possible D gene (6 bases). From germline, CDR1 is MDHEN and CDR2 SYDVKM. V gave up 8 bases and J gave up 2 bases, with 22 bases separating them. The CDR3 sequence is 16 residues long. The CDR3 DNA sequence: TGTGCCAGCGCCATGGGGTCTAGCGACCAAGCCTACGAGCAGTACTTC. The encoded protein is CASAMGSSDQAYEQYF.